The source of this TCR beta chain is a study of T-cell reconstitution after alpha-beta-depleted transplantation in children listed by TCRdb under 2016. General notes on the study: Using TCR repertoire profiling, the study quantitatively followed how T-cell immune reconstitution unfolded in children after TCRalphabeta/CD19-depleted allogeneic hematopoietic cell transplantation.

Study-wide findings and limitations: Over subsequent months, a decline in hyperexpanded clone frequencies was noted, and after one year, T-cell counts and TCRbeta diversity were mostly ascribed to newly produced T cells. The high TCRbeta diversity at day 60 in some patients was ascribed to recipient T cells and intrathymic progenitors that had survived conditioning. Apparently early alphabetaT-cell count recovery about two months after transplant reportedly relied on only several hundred rapidly expanded clones derived from non-depleted graft cells.

This clonotype was observed many times. Its antigen is not yet known. No base quality values were provided; no much bigger clone lies one nucleotide off. CDR1 SGHAT and CDR2 FQNNGV were looked up in the germline V gene. Taken from cysteine to phenylalanine, the CDR3 has 14 residues. Kept here is only the CDR3 DNA, which spans 42 bases and is read in frame from base 1. The germline V and J ends show losses of 4 bases and 8 bases respectively, and no gene match explains 4 bases of the junction. The treatment or condition label of this sample denotes: allogeneic hematopoietic cell transplantation with graft depleted of TCRalphabeta T cells and CD19 B cells. Transplant recipients were children who received TCRalphabeta/CD19-depleted allogeneic hematopoietic cell grafts. Library preparation was by PCR. TCRdb records Illumina HiSeq 2500 as the sequencer. To normalize quantification of the TCRbeta repertoire, the TCR libraries were built with molecular barcoding that relied on unique molecular identifiers. TCRdb redid the processing of the public reads, applying fastp at Q25 and MiXCR, and retained in-frame beta chains. Rows with one shared CDR3 protein collapse into an entry with the most common genes and DNA. Here the sample has 110,000 or so distinct CDR3 sequences; around 6.4% occur a single time. The ten largest clones add up to about 23% of the sample.

The chain uses TRBV11-2 and TRBJ1-6, with 8 bases matching TRBD1. The source is a male patient under 10 years old who had a stem cell transplant for acute lymphoblastic leukemia, so the T cells may come from the graft donor. Specimen: PBMCs, mostly from graft donor cells, collected 360 days after TCRalphabeta/CD19-depleted stem cell transplant. The CDR3 in this case is CASSSGQGHSPLHF. The nucleotide sequence is given as TGTGCCAGCAGCTCCGGACAGGGTCATTCACCCCTCCACTTT.